This TCR beta chain was recovered during a study of blood T cells in healthy people across ages (dated by TCRdb to 2015 to 2017). As for the study more broadly: In model experiments, template switching captured about one uniquely barcoded TCR beta cDNA molecule for every two T cells. The study measured age-related changes in TCR beta repertoire diversity using deep sequencing normalized with unique cDNA molecular identifiers. The donors were split into four age groups: young (average approximately 16 years), middle-aged (about 40), aged (roughly 60) and long-lived (over 80). To avoid experimental bias, donors of different ages were randomly spread across the sequencing lanes. The study analyzed two additional independent replicas of 1 million unique cDNA reads from the same blood draw for two donors, one aged 18 to 29 and one aged 80 or older. Broad study findings and their caveats: The CMV infection status of donors was not known, potentially confounding age-related changes in expanded clonotypes. Because profiling used bulk unsorted PBMCs, naive and antigen-experienced compartments could not be compared conclusively. Total diversity estimates from one million sequenced T cells were considered lower bounds and underestimates. Compared with the aged group, the long-lived group had more naive CD4+ T cells, fewer expanded clones and increased TCR diversity, suggesting age selection. Observed TCR beta diversity per million T cells fell roughly linearly with age, and a significant reduction was already apparent by age around 39. Observed TCR beta diversity correlated strongly with the percentage of naive T cells measured by flow cytometry.

As for this clonotype: It has no known antigen specificity. Base qualities are not at hand, and no much larger clone is one base apart.

V is clipped by 5 bases and J by 0 bases, and the sequence between their germline boundaries is 9 bases long. The CDR3 holds 14 amino acids from the cysteine to the phenylalanine. CDR3 DNA only is kept here, 42 bases in frame from base 1. Systemically healthy Caucasian individuals from Russia, around 39 in total and aged about 6 to 90 years, were included as donors. Roughly 10 milliliters of peripheral blood were drawn from each donor into EDTA-treated Vacutainer tubes. Ficoll-Paque density-gradient centrifugation was used to isolate PBMCs, with at least 7 million per sample. Trizol reagent was used to extract total RNA from PBMCs, with at least 5.5 micrograms per sample. For every donor, an aliquot of PBMCs went through flow cytometry to measure the percentages of naive CD45RAhigh/CD27high T cells. The library was generated by 5' RACE. Sequencing took place on an Illumina HiSeq 2500. A second PCR of 7 to 11 cycles was performed with a sample-barcoded 5' primer and a J-beta primer mix. A template-switch 5' adaptor carrying 12 random nucleotides introduced a unique molecular identifier onto each TCR beta cDNA molecule. Each sample yielded at least 2.5 million CDR3-containing paired-end reads. First-strand cDNA was synthesized from all RNA with the Mint cDNA synthesis kit, primed by a TRBC-specific oligonucleotide. Following uracil-DNA glycosylase treatment, a first 18-cycle PCR with universal primers M1SS and BC2_uni_R was performed on all cDNA. The published analysis was carried out like this. For normalization, 1 million high-quality reads, each with a distinct molecular identifier, were randomly selected from each sample. Reads with shared molecular identifiers were discarded instead of being binned into consensus sequences. MiTCR, with a Q25 quality threshold and the strictest error-elimination algorithm, was used for CDR3 identification, clonotype clustering and error correction. A nonparametric unseen species model using Euler transformation provided a lower-bound estimate of total TCR beta diversity. TCRdb trimmed public reads at Q25 via fastp, called clones via MiXCR and kept in-frame beta chains. Identical CDR3 protein sequences are pooled into one entry, listed with their most common genes and DNA. For this entry, the V and J calls and clone size follow TCRdb and not the study's own pipeline. Here the sample has about 1.1 million distinct CDR3 sequences; roughly two fifths occur a single time. The top ten clones comprise 10% to 15% of the sample.

Sequenced material: blood. The chain is made from TRBV12-3 or TRBV12-4 and TRBJ2-3; no D gene call is confident. This receptor was taken from a man between 18 and 35 years old in good health. CDR3 loop: CASSADLSTDTQYF. The sequence in DNA is TGTGCCAGCAGTGCCGACTTGAGCACAGATACGCAGTATTTT.